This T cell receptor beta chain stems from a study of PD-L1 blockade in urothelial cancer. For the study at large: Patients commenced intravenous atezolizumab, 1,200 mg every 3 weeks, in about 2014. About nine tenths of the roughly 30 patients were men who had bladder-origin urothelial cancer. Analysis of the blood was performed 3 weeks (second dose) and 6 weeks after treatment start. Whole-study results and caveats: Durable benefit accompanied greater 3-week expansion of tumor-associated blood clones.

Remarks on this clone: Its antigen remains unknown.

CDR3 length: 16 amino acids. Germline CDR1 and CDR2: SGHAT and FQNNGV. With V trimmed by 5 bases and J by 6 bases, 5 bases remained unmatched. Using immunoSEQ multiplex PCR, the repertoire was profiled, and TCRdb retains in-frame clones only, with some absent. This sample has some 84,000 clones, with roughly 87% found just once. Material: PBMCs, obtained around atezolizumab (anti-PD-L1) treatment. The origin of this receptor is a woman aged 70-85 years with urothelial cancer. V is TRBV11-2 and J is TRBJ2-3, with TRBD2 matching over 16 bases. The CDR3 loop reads CASSPGLAGGWDTQYF. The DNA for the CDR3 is TGTGCCAGCAGCCCGGGACTAGCGGGAGGGTGGGATACGCAGTATTTT.